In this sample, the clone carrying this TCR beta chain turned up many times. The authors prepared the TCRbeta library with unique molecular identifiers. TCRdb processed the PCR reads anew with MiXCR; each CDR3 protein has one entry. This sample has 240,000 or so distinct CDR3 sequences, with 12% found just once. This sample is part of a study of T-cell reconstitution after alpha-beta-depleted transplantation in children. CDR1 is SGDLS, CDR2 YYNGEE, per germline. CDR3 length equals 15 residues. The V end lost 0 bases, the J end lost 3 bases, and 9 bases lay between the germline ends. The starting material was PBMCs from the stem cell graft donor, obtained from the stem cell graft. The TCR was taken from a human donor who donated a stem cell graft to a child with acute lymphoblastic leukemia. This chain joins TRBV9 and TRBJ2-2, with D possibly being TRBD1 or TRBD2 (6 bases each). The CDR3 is CASSVDRDYTGELFF. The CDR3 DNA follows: TGTGCCAGCAGCGTAGACAGGGACTACACCGGGGAGCTGTTTTTT.